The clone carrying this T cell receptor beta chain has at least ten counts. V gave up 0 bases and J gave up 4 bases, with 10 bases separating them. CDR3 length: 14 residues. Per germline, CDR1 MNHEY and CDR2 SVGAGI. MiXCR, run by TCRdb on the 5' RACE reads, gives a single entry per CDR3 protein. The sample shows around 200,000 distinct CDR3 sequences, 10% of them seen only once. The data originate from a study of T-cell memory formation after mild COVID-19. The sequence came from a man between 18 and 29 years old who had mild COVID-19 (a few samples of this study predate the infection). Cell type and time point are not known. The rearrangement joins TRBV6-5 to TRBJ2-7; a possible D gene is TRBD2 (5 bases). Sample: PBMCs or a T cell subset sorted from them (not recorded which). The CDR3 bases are TGTGCCAGCAGTTACTCTCGAGGGCAGTACGAGCAGTACTTC. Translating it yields CASSYSRGQYEQYF.